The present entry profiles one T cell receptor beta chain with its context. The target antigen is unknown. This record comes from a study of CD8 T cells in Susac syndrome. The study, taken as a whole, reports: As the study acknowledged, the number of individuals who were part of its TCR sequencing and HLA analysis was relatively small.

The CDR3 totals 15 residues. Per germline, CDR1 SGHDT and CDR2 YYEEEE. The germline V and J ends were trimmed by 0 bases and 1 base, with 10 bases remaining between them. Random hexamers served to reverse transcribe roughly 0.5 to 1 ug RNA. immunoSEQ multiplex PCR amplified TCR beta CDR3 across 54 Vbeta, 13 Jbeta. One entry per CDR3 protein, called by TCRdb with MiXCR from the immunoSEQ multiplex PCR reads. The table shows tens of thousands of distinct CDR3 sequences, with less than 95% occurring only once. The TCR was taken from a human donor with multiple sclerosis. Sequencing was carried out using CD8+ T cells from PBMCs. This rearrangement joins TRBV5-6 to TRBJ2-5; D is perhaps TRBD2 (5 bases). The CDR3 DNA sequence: TGTGCCAGCAGCTTGGATGGAGGTCCCCAAGAGACCCAGTACTTC. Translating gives CASSLDGGPQETQYF.